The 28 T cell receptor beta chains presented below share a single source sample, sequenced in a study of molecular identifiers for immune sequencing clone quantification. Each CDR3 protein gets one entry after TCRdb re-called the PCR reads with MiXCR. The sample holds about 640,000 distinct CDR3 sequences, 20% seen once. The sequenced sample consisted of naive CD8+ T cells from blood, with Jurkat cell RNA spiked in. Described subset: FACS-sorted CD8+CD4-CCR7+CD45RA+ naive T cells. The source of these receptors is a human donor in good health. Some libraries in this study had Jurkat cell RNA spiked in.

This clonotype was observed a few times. Here the CDR3 DNA reads TGTGCCAGCAGTGGTTTTTTTGGCAATCAGCCCCAGCATTTT. Its translation: CASSGFFGNQPQHF. The chain has TRBV27 and TRBJ1-5; D gene uncertain. CDR3 size: 14 residues. From germline, CDR1 is MNHEY and CDR2 SMNVEV (reference sequence). Trimming took off 5 bases at V and 2 bases at J, with 10 bases between the two ends.

CDR3 in DNA: TGCGCCAGCAGCCTAACCACAGGGACTGAGCAGTTCTTC. It is translated as CASSLTTGTEQFF. The genes are TRBV4-1 and TRBJ2-1; D perhaps matches TRBD1 (6 bases). Germline loops: CDR1 MGHRA, CDR2 YSYEKL. CDR3 length: 13 amino acids. Trimming took 4 bases from V and 9 from J, leaving 13 bases between them.

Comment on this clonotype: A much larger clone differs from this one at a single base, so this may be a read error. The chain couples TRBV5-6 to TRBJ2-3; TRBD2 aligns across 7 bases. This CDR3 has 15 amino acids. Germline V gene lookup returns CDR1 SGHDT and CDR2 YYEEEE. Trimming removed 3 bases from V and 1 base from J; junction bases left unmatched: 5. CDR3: CASSSWGGRTDTQYF. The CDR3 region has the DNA TGTGCCAGCAGCTCGTGGGGGGGTCGCACAGATACGCAGTATTTT.

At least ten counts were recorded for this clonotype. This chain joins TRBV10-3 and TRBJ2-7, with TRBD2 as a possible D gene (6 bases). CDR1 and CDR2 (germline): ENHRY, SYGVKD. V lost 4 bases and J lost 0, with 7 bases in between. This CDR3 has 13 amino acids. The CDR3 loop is CAISGGDSYEQYF. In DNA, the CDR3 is TGTGCCATCAGTGGGGGGGACTCCTACGAGCAGTACTTC.

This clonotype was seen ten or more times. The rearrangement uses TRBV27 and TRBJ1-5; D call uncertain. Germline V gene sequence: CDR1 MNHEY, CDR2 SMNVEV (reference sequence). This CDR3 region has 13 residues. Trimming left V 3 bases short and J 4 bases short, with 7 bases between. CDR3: CASSFGRNQPQHF. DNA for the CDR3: TGTGCCAGCAGTTTCGGACGAAATCAGCCCCAGCATTTT.

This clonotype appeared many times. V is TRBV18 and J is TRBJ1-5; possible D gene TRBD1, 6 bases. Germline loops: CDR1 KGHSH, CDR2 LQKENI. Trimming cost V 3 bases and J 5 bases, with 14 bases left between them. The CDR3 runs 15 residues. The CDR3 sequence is CASSPGGGFDQPQHF. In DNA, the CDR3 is TGTGCCAGCTCACCGGGCGGGGGCTTTGATCAGCCCCAGCATTTT. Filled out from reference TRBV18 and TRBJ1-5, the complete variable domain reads NAGVMQNPRHLVRRRGQEARLRCSPMKGHSHVYWYRQLPEEGLKFMVYLQKENIIDESGMPKERFSAEFPKEGPSILRIQQVVRGDSAAYFCASSPGGGFDQPQHFGDGTRLSIL.

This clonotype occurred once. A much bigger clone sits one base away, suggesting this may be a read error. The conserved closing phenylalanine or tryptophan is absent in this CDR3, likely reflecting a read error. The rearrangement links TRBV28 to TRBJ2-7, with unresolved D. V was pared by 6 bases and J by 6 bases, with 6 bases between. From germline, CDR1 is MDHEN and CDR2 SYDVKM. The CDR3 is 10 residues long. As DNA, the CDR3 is TGTGCCAGCAGCGGCCTCGAGCAGTACCTC. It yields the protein CASSGLEQYL.

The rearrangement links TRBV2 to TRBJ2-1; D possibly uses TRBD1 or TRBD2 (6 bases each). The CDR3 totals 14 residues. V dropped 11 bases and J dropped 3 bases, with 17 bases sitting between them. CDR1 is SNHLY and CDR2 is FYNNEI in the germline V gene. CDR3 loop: CAGTGGGVYNEQFF. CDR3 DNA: TGTGCCGGCACTGGAGGGGGAGTCTACAATGAGCAGTTCTTC.

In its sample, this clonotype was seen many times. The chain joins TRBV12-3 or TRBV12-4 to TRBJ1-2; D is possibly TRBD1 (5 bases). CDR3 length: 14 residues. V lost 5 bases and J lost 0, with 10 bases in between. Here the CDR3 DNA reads TGTGCCAGCAGTAGGACAAGAGCTAACTATGGCTACACCTTC. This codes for CASSRTRANYGYTF.

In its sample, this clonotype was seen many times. CDR3 sequence (DNA): TGTGCCAGCAGTACAGCGGGGGACAGAGATTCACCCCTCCACTTT. Amino acid sequence: CASSTAGDRDSPLHF. V usage is TRBV7-6 and J usage is TRBJ1-6, with TRBD1 matching over 7 bases. This CDR3 is built from 15 residues. The germline V gene encodes CDR1 SGHVS and CDR2 FNYEAQ. Trimming cost V 6 bases and J 8 bases; bases outside gene matches: 10. The full variable domain, with the rest looked up from reference TRBV7-6 and TRBJ1-6, is GAGVSQSPRYKVTKRGQDVALRCDPISGHVSLYWYRQALGQGPEFLTYFNYEAQQDKSGLPNDRFSAERPEGSISTLTIQRTEQRDSAMYRCASSTAGDRDSPLHFGNGTRLTVT.

The CDR3 is CASSYAGSHYEQYF. In DNA, the CDR3 is TGCGCCAGCAGCTACGCCGGGTCCCACTACGAGCAGTACTTC. This chain connects TRBV4-1 to TRBJ2-7; no firm D call. The CDR3 spans 14 residues. CDR1 MGHRA and CDR2 YSYEKL come from the germline V gene. With 5 bases removed from V and 3 bases from J, the gap between germline ends came to 14 bases.

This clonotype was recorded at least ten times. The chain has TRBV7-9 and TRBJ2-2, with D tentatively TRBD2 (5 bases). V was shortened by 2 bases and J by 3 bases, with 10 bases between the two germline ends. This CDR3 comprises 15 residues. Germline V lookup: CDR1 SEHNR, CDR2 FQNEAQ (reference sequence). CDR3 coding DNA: TGTGCCAGCAGCTTAAAGTACGGGGACACCGGGGAGCTGTTTTTT. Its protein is CASSLKYGDTGELFF.

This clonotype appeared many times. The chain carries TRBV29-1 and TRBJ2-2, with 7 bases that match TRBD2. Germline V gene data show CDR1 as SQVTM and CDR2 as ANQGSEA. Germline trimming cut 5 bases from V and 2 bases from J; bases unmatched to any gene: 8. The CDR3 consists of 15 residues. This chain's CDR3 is CSVLSAGDNTGELFF. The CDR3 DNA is TGCAGCGTTCTATCGGCGGGAGATAACACCGGGGAGCTGTTTTTT.

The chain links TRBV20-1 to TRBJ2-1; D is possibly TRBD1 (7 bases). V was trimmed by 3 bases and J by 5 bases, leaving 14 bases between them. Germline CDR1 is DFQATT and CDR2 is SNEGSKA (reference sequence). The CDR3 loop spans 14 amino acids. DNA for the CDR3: TGCAGTGCTAGTGGCGGGACAGTTAACAATGAGCAGTTCTTC. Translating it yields CSASGGTVNNEQFF.

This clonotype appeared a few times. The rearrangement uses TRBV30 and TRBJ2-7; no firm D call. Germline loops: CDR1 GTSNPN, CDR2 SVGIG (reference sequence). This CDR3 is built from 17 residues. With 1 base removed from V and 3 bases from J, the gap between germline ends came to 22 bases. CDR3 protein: CAWSAFPGSTLLYEQYF. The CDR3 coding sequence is TGTGCCTGGAGTGCCTTTCCCGGTAGCACCCTCCTCTACGAGCAGTACTTC.

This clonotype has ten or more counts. The CDR3 loop is CASEGGSGEAFF. CDR3 bases: TGTGCCTCCGAGGGGGGAAGCGGTGAAGCTTTCTTT. V usage is TRBV27 and J usage is TRBJ1-1; perhaps TRBD1 as D (6 bases). Trimming pared 11 bases from V and 7 bases from J, leaving 17 bases between. Germline V gene data show CDR1 as MNHEY and CDR2 as SMNVEV (reference sequence). The CDR3 loop spans 12 amino acids.

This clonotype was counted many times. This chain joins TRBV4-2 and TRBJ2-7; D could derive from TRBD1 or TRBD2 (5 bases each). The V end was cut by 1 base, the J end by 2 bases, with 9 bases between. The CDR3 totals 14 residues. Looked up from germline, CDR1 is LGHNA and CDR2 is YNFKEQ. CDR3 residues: CASSQGGPTYEQYF. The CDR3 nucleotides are TGTGCCAGCAGCCAAGGGGGACCTACCTACGAGCAGTACTTC.

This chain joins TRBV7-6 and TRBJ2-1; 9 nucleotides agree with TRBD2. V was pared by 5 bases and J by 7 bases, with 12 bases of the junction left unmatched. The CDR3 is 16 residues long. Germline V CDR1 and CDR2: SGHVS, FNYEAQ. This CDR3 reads CASSASGTSISNEQFF. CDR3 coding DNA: TGTGCCAGCAGCGCATCCGGGACTAGCATTAGTAATGAGCAGTTCTTC.

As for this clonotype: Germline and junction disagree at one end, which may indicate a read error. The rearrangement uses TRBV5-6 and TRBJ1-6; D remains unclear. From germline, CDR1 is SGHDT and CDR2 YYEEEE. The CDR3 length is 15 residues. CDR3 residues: CASSLQPDGISPLYF. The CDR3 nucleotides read TGTGCCAGCAGCTTGCAACCGGATGGGATTTCGCCCCTCTACTTT.

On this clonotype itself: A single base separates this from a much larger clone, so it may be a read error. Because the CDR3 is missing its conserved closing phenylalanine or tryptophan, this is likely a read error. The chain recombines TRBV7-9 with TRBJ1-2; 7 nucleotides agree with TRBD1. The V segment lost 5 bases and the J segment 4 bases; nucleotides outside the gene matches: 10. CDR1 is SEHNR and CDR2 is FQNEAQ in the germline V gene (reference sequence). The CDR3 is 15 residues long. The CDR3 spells CASSPGGTVFYGYTL. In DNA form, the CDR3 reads TGTGCCAGCAGCCCAGGCGGGACAGTATTCTATGGCTACACCCTC.

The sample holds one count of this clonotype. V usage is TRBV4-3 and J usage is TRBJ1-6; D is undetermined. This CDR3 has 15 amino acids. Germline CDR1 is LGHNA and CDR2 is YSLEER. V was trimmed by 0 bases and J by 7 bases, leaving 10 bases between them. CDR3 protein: CASSQDSGPNSPLHF. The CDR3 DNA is TGCGCCAGCAGCCAAGATTCTGGTCCAAATTCACCCCTCCACTTT.

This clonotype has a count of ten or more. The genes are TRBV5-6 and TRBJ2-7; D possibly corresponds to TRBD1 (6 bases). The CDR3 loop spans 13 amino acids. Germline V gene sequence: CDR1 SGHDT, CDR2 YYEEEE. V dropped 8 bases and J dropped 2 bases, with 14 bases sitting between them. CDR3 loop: CASGTGLPYEQYF. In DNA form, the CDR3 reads TGTGCCAGTGGTACAGGGCTACCCTACGAGCAGTACTTC.

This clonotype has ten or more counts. DNA of the CDR3: TGTGCCAGCAGTTCCGGTACACAGGGGGGTGAAAAACTGTTTTTT. Translating it yields CASSSGTQGGEKLFF. The V call is TRBV6-5, the J call TRBJ1-4; the match to TRBD1 covers 8 bases. This CDR3 has 15 amino acids. The J segment lost 7 bases and the V segment lost 4 bases, leaving 8 bases of the junction unmatched. Looked up from germline, CDR1 is MNHEY and CDR2 is SVGAGI.

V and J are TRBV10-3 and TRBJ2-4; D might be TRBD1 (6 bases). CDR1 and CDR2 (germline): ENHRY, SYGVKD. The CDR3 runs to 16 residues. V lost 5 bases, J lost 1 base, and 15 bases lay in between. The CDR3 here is CAISPIGGSAKNIQYF. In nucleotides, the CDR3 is TGTGCCATCAGTCCTATTGGGGGCTCGGCCAAAAACATTCAGTACTTC.

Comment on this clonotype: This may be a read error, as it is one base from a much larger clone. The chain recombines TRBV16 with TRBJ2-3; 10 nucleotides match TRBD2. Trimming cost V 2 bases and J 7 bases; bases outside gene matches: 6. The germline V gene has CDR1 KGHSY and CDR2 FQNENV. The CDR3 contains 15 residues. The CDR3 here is CASSQPSGRPNTQYF. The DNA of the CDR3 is TGTGCCAGCAGCCAACCTAGCGGGAGACCAAATACGCAGTATTTT.

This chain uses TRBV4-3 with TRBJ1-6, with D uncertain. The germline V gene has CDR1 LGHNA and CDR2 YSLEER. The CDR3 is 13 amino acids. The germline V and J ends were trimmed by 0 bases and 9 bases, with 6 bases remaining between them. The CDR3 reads CASSQDLASPLHF. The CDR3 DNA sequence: TGCGCCAGCAGCCAAGATCTGGCTTCACCCCTCCACTTT.

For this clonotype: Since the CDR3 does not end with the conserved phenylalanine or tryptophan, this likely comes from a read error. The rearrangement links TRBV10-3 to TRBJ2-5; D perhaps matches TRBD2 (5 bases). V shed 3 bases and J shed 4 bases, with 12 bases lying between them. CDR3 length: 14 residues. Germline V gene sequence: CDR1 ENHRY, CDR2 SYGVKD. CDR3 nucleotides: TGTGCCATCAGTGACGGCCTAGAGGGAGAGACCCAGTACCTC. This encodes CAISDGLEGETQYL.

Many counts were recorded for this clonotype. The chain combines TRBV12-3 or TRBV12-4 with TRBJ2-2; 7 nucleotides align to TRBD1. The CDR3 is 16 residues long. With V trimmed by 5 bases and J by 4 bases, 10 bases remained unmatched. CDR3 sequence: CASSLQGVGGTGELFF. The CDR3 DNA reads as TGTGCCAGCAGTCTGCAGGGGGTCGGAGGCACCGGGGAGCTGTTTTTT.